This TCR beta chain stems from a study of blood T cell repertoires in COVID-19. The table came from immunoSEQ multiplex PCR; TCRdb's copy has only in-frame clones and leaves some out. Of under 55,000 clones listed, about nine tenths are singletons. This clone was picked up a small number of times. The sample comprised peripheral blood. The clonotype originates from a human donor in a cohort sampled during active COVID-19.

The CDR3 reads CASSPNLVPRYEQYF. CDR3 nucleotide sequence: TGTGCCAGCAGCCCCAACCTGGTACCGAGATACGAGCAGTACTTC. J is TRBJ2-7 and V is TRBV5-5; D ambiguous. Germline V gene lookup returns CDR1 SGHKS and CDR2 YYEKEE (reference sequence). The CDR3 sequence is 15 residues long. Trimming cost V 4 bases and J 4 bases, with 18 bases left between them.